The clone carrying this T cell receptor beta chain came up many times. What it binds is unknown. The length of the CDR3 is 16 residues. CDR1 and CDR2 from the germline V gene are SGHTA and FQGNSA. The V and J ends lost 2 bases and 3 bases, in that order; junction bases with no gene match: 6. Both iRepertoire HTBI primers and Arm-PCR of CDR3 regions were used to build the TCR beta libraries. TCRdb fed the multiplex PCR reads into MiXCR, producing one record per CDR3 protein. Of approximately 210,000 distinct CDR3 sequences listed, around 16% were seen once; the top ten hold around 20%. The source of the sample is a study of regulatory T cells in long-lasting Graves disease. Study observations and caveats: When disease was persistent, TRBV28, TRBJ1-2 and TRBJ2-5 were the favored segments. Persistent Graves' disease cases displayed lower TCR diversity than newly diagnosed ones.

The time point was: newly diagnosed GD, antithyroid drugs for less than 3 months. Following extraction of RNA from PBMCs, that RNA was used to make the TCR library. The chain couples TRBV7-2 to TRBJ2-7; TRBD2 matches at 11 bases. This receptor was taken from a female donor with Graves disease. Source: peripheral blood mononuclear cells (PBMCs), taken at new diagnosis, from a patient treated with antithyroid drugs. The CDR3 here is CASSLYGTSGFYEQYF. As DNA, the CDR3 is TGTGCCAGCAGCTTATACGGGACTAGCGGATTCTACGAGCAGTACTTC. Together with reference TRBV7-2 and TRBJ2-7, the CDR3 gives the full variable domain: GAGVSQSPSNKVTEKGKDVELRCDPISGHTALYWYRQSLGQGLEFLIYFQGNSAPDKSGLPSDRFSAERTGGSVSTLTIQRTQQEDSAVYLCASSLYGTSGFYEQYFGPGTRLTVT.